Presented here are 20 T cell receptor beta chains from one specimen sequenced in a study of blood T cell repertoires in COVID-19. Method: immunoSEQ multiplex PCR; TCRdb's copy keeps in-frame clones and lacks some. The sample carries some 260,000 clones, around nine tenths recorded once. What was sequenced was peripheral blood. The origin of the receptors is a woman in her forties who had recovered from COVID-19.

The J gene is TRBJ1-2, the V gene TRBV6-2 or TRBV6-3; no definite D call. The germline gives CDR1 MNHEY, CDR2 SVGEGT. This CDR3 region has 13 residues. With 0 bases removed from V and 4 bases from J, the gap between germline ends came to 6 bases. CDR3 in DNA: TGTGCCAGCAGTTACTCGAGGTCCTATGGCTACACCTTC. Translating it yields CASSYSRSYGYTF.

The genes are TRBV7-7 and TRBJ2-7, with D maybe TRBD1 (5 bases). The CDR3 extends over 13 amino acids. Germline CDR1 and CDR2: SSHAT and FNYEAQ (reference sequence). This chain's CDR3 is CACSQGISYEQYF. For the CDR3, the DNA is TGTGCTTGCTCCCAGGGAATCTCCTACGAGCAGTACTTC.

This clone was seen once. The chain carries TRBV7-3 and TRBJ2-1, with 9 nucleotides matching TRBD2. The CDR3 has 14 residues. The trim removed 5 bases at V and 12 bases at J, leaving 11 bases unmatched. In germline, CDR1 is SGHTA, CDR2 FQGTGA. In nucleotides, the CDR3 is TGTGCCAGCAGCCCGACGACTAGCGGTACGAGGCAGTTCTTC. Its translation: CASSPTTSGTRQFF.

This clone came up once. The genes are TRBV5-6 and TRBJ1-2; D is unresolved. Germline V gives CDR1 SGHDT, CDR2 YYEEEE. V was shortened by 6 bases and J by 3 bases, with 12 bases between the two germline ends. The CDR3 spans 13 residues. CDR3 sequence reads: CASNYGEDYGYTF. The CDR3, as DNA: TGTGCCAGCAACTATGGGGAGGACTATGGCTACACCTTC.

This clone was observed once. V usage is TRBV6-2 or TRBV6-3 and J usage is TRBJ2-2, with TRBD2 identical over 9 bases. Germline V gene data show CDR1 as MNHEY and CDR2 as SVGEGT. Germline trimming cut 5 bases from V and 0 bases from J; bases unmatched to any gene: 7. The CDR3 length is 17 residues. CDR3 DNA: TGTGCCAGCAGTCGCGGGGGGGCAGGGGCGAACACCGGGGAGCTGTTTTTT. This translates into CASSRGGAGANTGELFF.

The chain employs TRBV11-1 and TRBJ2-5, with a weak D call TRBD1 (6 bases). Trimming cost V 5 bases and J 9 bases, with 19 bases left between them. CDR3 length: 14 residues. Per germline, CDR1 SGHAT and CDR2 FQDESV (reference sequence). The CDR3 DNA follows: TGTGCCAGCAGCCATACAGGGAACCACGGGTCCCAGTACTTC. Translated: CASSHTGNHGSQYF.

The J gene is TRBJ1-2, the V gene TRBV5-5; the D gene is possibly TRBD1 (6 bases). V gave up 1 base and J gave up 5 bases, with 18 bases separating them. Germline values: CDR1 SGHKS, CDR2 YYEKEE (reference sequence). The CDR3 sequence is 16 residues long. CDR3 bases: TGTGCCAGCAGCTTGAACCCGGACAGCGTCCTATATGGCTACACCTTC. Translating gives CASSLNPDSVLYGYTF.

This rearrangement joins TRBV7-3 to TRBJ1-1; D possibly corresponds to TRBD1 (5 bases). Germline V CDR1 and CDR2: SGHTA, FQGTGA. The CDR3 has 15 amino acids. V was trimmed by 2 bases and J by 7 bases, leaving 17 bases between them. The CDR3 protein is CASSLRARGAGEAFF. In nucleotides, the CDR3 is TGTGCCAGCAGCTTACGCGCCCGCGGGGCGGGTGAAGCTTTCTTT.

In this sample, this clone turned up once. The CDR3 protein is CASSPPRVGGNTEAFF. The CDR3 DNA reads TGTGCCAGCAGCCCCCCGAGGGTGGGTGGGAACACTGAAGCTTTCTTT. The genes are TRBV7-9 and TRBJ1-1; D call uncertain. CDR1 is SEHNR and CDR2 is FQNEAQ in the germline V gene (reference sequence). This CDR3 is 16 amino acids long. Trimming took 5 bases from V and 1 from J, leaving 17 bases between them.

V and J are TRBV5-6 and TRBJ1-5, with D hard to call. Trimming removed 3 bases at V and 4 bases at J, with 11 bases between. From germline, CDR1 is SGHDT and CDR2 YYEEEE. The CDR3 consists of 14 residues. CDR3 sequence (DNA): TGTGCCAGCAGCTGGTGGGCAGAGAATCAGCCCCAGCATTTT. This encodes CASSWWAENQPQHF.

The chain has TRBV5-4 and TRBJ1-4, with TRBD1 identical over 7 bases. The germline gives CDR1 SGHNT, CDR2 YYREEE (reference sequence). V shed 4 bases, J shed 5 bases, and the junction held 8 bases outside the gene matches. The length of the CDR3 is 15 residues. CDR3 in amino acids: CASSPTGAPNEKLFF. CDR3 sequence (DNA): TGTGCCAGCAGCCCCACAGGGGCGCCCAATGAAAAACTGTTTTTT.

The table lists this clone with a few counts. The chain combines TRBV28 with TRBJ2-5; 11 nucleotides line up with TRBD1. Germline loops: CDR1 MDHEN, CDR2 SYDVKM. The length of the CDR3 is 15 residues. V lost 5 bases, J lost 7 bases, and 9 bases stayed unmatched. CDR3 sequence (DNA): TGTGCCAGCAGTCCAGTCGGACAGGGGGCAGGGACCCAGTACTTC. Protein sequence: CASSPVGQGAGTQYF.

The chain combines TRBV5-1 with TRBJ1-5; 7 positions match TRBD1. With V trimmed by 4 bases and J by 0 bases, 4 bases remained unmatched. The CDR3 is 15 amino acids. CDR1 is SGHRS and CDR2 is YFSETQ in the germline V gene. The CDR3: CASSTTGDSNQPQHF. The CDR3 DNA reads TGCGCCAGCAGCACCACAGGGGATAGCAATCAGCCCCAGCATTTT.

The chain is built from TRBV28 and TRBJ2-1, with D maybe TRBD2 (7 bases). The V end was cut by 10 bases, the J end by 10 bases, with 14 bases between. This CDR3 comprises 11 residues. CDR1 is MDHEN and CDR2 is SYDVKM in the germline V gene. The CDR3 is CATRGAPEQFF. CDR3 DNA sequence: TGTGCCACCCGGGGGGCCCCGGAGCAGTTCTTC.

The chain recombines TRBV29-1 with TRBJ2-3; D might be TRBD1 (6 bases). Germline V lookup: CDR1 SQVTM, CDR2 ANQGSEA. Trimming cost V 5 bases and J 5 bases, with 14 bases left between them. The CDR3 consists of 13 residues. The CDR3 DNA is TGCAGCGTTACCAGGGGCCATGGAGATACGCAGTATTTT. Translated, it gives CSVTRGHGDTQYF.

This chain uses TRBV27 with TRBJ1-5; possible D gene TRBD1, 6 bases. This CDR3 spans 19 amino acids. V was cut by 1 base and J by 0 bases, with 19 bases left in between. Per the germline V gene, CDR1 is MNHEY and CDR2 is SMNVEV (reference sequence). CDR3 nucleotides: TGTGCCAGCAGTTTATTGGTAGGGGGGGGCCCGTATAGCAATCAGCCCCAGCATTTT. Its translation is CASSLLVGGGPYSNQPQHF.

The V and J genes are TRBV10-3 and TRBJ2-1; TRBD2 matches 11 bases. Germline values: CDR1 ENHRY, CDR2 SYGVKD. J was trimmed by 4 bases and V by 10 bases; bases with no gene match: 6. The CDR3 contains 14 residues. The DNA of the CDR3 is TGTGCCACCAAGGGGACTAGCGGTTACAATGAGCAGTTCTTC. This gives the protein CATKGTSGYNEQFF.

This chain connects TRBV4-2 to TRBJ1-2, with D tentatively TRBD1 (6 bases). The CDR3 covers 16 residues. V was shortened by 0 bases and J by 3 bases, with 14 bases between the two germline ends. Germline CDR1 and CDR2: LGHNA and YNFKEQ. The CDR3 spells CASSQDPGGGHYGYTF. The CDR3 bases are TGTGCCAGCAGCCAAGACCCCGGGGGGGGGCACTATGGCTACACCTTC.

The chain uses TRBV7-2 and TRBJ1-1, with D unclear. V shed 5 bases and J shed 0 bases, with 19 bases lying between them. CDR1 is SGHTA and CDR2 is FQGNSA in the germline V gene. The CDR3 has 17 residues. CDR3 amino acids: CASSLPILTNLNTEAFF. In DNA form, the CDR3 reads TGTGCCAGCAGCCTCCCCATACTCACCAACCTGAACACTGAAGCTTTCTTT.

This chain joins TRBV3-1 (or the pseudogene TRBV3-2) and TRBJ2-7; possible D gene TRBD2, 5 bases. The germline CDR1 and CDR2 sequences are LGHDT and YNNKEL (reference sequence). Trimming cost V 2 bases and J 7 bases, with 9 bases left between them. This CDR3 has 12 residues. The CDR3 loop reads CASSQSRGEQYF. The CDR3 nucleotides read TGTGCCAGCAGCCAATCCCGCGGGGAGCAGTACTTC.